Below, 28 T cell receptor beta chains from the same sample are listed, as sequenced in a study of a mutant IDH1 vaccine in newly diagnosed glioma. This table comes from immunoSEQ multiplex PCR, and its TCRdb copy is limited to in-frame clones, with some not included. The repertoire consists of just over 35,000 clones, with roughly 80% occurring once and the leading ten covering approximately 16%. Time point of the sample: week 11, during vaccination. Doses comprised 300 ug of mutant IDH1 20-mer peptide each, plus topical imiquimod. Their recognized antigens are unknown. The sample here was peripheral blood mononuclear cells (PBMCs), taken from a glioma patient whose treatment included an IDH1 peptide vaccine. The receptors here all came from a woman aged 30 to 39 with glioma. Some clones in this sample may be carry-over from other donors' samples.

V is TRBV7-9 and J is TRBJ2-5; TRBD1 matches 7 bases. Germline V gene sequence: CDR1 SEHNR, CDR2 FQNEAQ (reference sequence). J gave up 3 bases and V 5 bases, and 6 bases lay outside the gene matches. The CDR3 is 14 amino acids. This chain's CDR3 is CASSPLGQKETQYF. CDR3 nucleotides: TGTGCCAGCAGCCCCCTGGGACAGAAAGAGACCCAGTACTTC.

V gene TRBV6-1 combines with J gene TRBJ2-1; TRBD1 might be the D (6 bases). V gave up 6 bases and J gave up 1 base, with 13 bases separating them. The germline gives CDR1 MNHNS, CDR2 SASEGT. CDR3 length equals 15 residues. The CDR3 protein is CASSYRVSSYNEQFF. CDR3 nucleotide sequence: TGTGCCAGCAGCTACAGGGTGTCGTCCTACAATGAGCAGTTCTTC.

The CDR3 DNA sequence: TGTGCCAGCAGCGCGAGGGACCACGGAGAGACCCAGTACTTC. It translates to CASSARDHGETQYF. V is TRBV9 and J is TRBJ2-5, with D perhaps matching TRBD1 or TRBD2 (5 bases each). This CDR3 has 14 amino acids. V gave up 3 bases and J gave up 4 bases, with 13 bases separating them. Germline CDR1 SGDLS, CDR2 YYNGEE. Filled out from reference TRBV9 and TRBJ2-5, the complete variable domain reads DSGVTQTPKHLITATGQRVTLRCSPRSGDLSVYWYQQSLDQGLQFLIQYYNGEERAKGNILERFSAQQFPDLHSELNLSSLELGDSALYFCASSARDHGETQYFGPGTRLLVL.

The rearrangement uses TRBV21-1 and TRBJ2-7; TRBD2, the table's D call, lacks a check against the DNA. TRBV21-1 is noted as a pseudogene. CDR3 size: 14 residues. CDR3 DNA sequence: TGTGCCAGCAGCAAAGAAGGCGGAGCCTACGAGCAGTACTTC. Its protein is CASSKEGGAYEQYF.

This chain uses TRBV6-5 with TRBJ2-7, with D tentatively TRBD1 (5 bases). CDR3 length: 14 amino acids. V lost 1 base and J 2 bases, leaving 9 bases between the germline ends. CDR1 is MNHEY, CDR2 SVGAGI, per germline. CDR3 coding DNA: TGTGCCAGCAGTTACTACCAGGGAACCTACGAGCAGTACTTC. Its protein product is CASSYYQGTYEQYF.

The rearrangement links TRBV5-1 to TRBJ2-7; TRBD2 agrees at 9 bases. Germline lookup yields CDR1 SGHRS and CDR2 YFSETQ. The CDR3 loop spans 16 amino acids. J gave up 0 bases and V 0 bases, and 4 bases lay outside the gene matches. The CDR3 region has the DNA TGCGCCAGCAGCTTGGGGCTAGCGGGAAACTCCTACGAGCAGTACTTC. Translation: CASSLGLAGNSYEQYF.

This clone was detected a few times. The V gene is TRBV29-1, the J gene TRBJ1-1; 7 bases align to TRBD1. The CDR3 loop spans 13 amino acids. Germline CDR1 and CDR2: SQVTM and ANQGSEA. Trimming took 8 bases from V and 1 from J; bases not matched to a gene: 7. The DNA of the CDR3 is TGCAGCCTTAGGACAGGTCGGAACACTGAAGCTTTCTTT. Its protein product is CSLRTGRNTEAFF. The variable domain in full, with the rest retrieved from reference TRBV29-1 and TRBJ1-1, is SAVISQKPSRDICQRGTSLTIQCQVDSQVTMMFWYRQQPGQSLTLIATANQGSEATYESGFVIDKFPISRPNLTFSTLTVSNMSPEDSSIYLCSLRTGRNTEAFFGQGTRLTVV.

This rearrangement joins TRBV9 to TRBJ1-1; D remains unclear. Germline V gene data show CDR1 as SGDLS and CDR2 as YYNGEE. CDR3 size: 14 residues. Trimming pared 3 bases from V and 2 bases from J, leaving 11 bases between. The CDR3 region is CASSAEGSNTEAFF. The CDR3 DNA follows: TGTGCCAGCAGCGCGGAAGGATCTAACACTGAAGCTTTCTTT.

The chain employs TRBV28 and TRBJ1-2; D is unresolved. This CDR3 region has 13 residues. Germline CDR1 MDHEN, CDR2 SYDVKM. V was trimmed by 4 bases and J by 4 bases, leaving 10 bases between them. This CDR3 is CASSSRSGYGYTF. DNA for the CDR3: TGTGCCAGCAGTTCCCGTAGTGGCTATGGCTACACCTTC.

The rearrangement joins TRBV2 to TRBJ2-1; 7 bases agree with TRBD1. The CDR3 runs to 12 residues. V lost 6 bases to trimming and J lost 9 bases; unmatched junction nucleotides: 5. Germline V gene sequence: CDR1 SNHLY, CDR2 FYNNEI. This CDR3 is CASRLQGFEQFF. CDR3 bases: TGTGCCAGCAGGTTACAGGGGTTTGAGCAGTTCTTC.

This clone was seen a few times. V and J are TRBV19 and TRBJ1-5; 7 bases align to TRBD1. In germline, CDR1 is LNHDA, CDR2 SQIVND (reference sequence). The CDR3 consists of 13 residues. Trimming took 6 bases from V and 7 from J; bases not matched to a gene: 6. The CDR3 here is CASSLGQAQPQHF. The CDR3 DNA sequence: TGTGCCAGTAGCCTCGGACAGGCCCAGCCCCAGCATTTT.

The chain combines TRBV9 with TRBJ1-3; D gene ambiguous. The V end was cut by 4 bases, the J end by 2 bases, with 4 bases between. Germline V lookup: CDR1 SGDLS, CDR2 YYNGEE. The CDR3 runs 12 residues. Here the CDR3 reads CASSRAGNTIYF. CDR3 DNA sequence: TGTGCCAGCAGCCGGGCTGGAAACACCATATATTTT. The full variable domain, its missing parts supplied by reference TRBV9 and TRBJ1-3, is DSGVTQTPKHLITATGQRVTLRCSPRSGDLSVYWYQQSLDQGLQFLIQYYNGEERAKGNILERFSAQQFPDLHSELNLSSLELGDSALYFCASSRAGNTIYFGEGSWLTVV.

The chain has TRBV7-2 and TRBJ2-3; no clear D. V gave up 4 bases and J gave up 2 bases, with 10 bases separating them. The CDR3 runs to 14 residues. CDR1 is SGHTA and CDR2 is FQGNSA in the germline V gene. The CDR3 loop reads CASSSLLPTDTQYF. CDR3 DNA: TGTGCCAGCAGCTCCCTCCTACCCACAGATACGCAGTATTTT.

The V call is TRBV7-6, the J call TRBJ1-4; 8 bases match TRBD1. Germline assignment: CDR1 SGHVS and CDR2 FNYEAQ. Losses at the gene ends were 2 bases for V and 1 base for J; bases not matched to a gene: 9. This CDR3 region has 18 residues. CDR3 DNA sequence: TGTGCCAGCAGCTTATACGCAGGGGGCCCCGGAACTAATGAAAAACTGTTTTTT. This gives the protein CASSLYAGGPGTNEKLFF.

The rearrangement joins TRBV5-4 to TRBJ2-5, with D hard to call. Germline assignment: CDR1 SGHNT and CDR2 YYREEE (reference sequence). Between the trimmed V and J ends, which lost 0 bases and 2 bases, there was a span of 8 bases. The CDR3 is 14 residues long. Here the CDR3 reads CASSLEGLQETQYF. The DNA for the CDR3 is TGTGCCAGCAGCTTGGAGGGCCTGCAAGAGACCCAGTACTTC. The variable domain in full, with the rest retrieved from reference TRBV5-4 and TRBJ2-5, is ETGVTQSPTHLIKTRGQQVTLRCSSQSGHNTVSWYQQALGQGPQFIFQYYREEENGRGNFPPRFSGLQFPNYSSELNVNALELDDSALYLCASSLEGLQETQYFGPGTRLLVL.

The chain is built from TRBV19 and TRBJ1-5, with D possibly TRBD1 on 5 matching bases. The V end lost 3 bases, the J end lost 5 bases, and 11 bases lay between the germline ends. Germline CDR1 LNHDA, CDR2 SQIVND (reference sequence). The length of the CDR3 is 14 residues. CDR3 sequence: CASSIWGRDQPQHF. DNA of the CDR3: TGTGCCAGTAGTATCTGGGGCAGGGATCAGCCCCAGCATTTT.

The chain couples TRBV7-2 to TRBJ2-7; 10 bases map to TRBD2. The CDR3 contains 14 residues. Germline V gives CDR1 SGHTA, CDR2 FQGNSA. Trimming at V came to 3 bases and at J to 2 bases, leaving 1 base not matched to a gene. The CDR3 is CASSFGTSAYEQYF. The CDR3 DNA reads TGTGCCAGCAGCTTTGGGACTAGCGCCTACGAGCAGTACTTC.

This clone was detected only once. This chain uses TRBV7-2 with TRBJ1-1; D call uncertain. Germline-derived CDR1 and CDR2 are SGHTA and FQGNSA. V dropped 1 base and J dropped 5 bases, with 11 bases sitting between them. The CDR3 totals 14 residues. CDR3 loop: CASSLESTPTEAFF. The CDR3 DNA is TGTGCCAGCAGCTTAGAGTCGACACCGACTGAAGCTTTCTTT.

V and J are TRBV6-6 and TRBJ1-4; the D gene is possibly TRBD1 (5 bases). The CDR3 totals 14 residues. CDR1 and CDR2 from the germline V gene are MNHNY and SVGAGI (reference sequence). Trimming pared 2 bases from V and 2 bases from J, leaving 6 bases between. CDR3: CASSYGGTNEKLFF. In nucleotides, the CDR3 is TGTGCCAGCAGTTACGGGGGGACTAATGAAAAACTGTTTTTT.

This clone was observed a single time. V and J are TRBV6-5 and TRBJ1-2; D is perhaps TRBD1 (5 bases). Germline V CDR1 and CDR2: MNHEY, SVGAGI. V was cut by 6 bases and J by 8 bases, with 13 bases left in between. CDR3 length equals 12 residues. CDR3 bases: TGTGCCAGCAGCCTCGGGGGACGGGGCTACACCTTC. This gives the protein CASSLGGRGYTF.

The chain employs TRBV6-5 and TRBJ1-2; D uncertain. CDR1 is MNHEY, CDR2 SVGAGI, per germline. This CDR3 has 14 residues. V was pared by 7 bases and J by 0 bases, with 12 bases between. The CDR3: CASTMTDPNYGYTF. The CDR3 DNA follows: TGTGCCAGCACCATGACCGATCCTAACTATGGCTACACCTTC.

The gene calls are TRBV27 and TRBJ1-4; D gene uncertain. The germline V and J ends were trimmed by 2 bases and 1 base, with 5 bases remaining between them. The CDR3 runs to 14 residues. Germline CDR1 MNHEY, CDR2 SMNVEV (reference sequence). The chain's CDR3 is CASSLRGTNEKLFF. The CDR3 bases are TGTGCCAGCAGTTTACGGGGAACTAATGAAAAACTGTTTTTT.

The chain combines TRBV7-9 with TRBJ2-6, with 8 nucleotides matching TRBD1. CDR1 and CDR2 from the germline V gene are SEHNR and FQNEAQ (reference sequence). The J segment lost 4 bases and the V segment lost 5 bases, leaving 7 bases of the junction unmatched. CDR3 length equals 16 residues. The chain's CDR3 is CASSPGQGNGANVLTF. The CDR3 bases are TGTGCCAGCAGCCCTGGACAGGGTAACGGGGCCAACGTCCTGACTTTC.

This clone was detected only once. The chain carries TRBV15 and TRBJ1-5; D remains ambiguous. From germline, CDR1 is LNHNV and CDR2 YYDKDF (reference sequence). V dropped 0 bases and J dropped 9 bases, with 6 bases sitting between them. The CDR3 is 12 residues long. This CDR3 reads CATSRESPPQHF. The CDR3 coding sequence is TGTGCCACCAGCAGAGAAAGTCCGCCCCAGCATTTT.

The chain joins TRBV6-6 to TRBJ1-5; 8 nucleotides match TRBD1. The V and J ends lost 4 bases and 4 bases, in that order; junction bases with no gene match: 3. The germline V gene has CDR1 MNHNY and CDR2 SVGAGI (reference sequence). The CDR3 is 14 amino acids. The CDR3 DNA reads TGTGCCAGCAGTTCGGGACAGGCGAATCAGCCCCAGCATTTT. It is translated as CASSSGQANQPQHF.

This chain links TRBV9 with TRBJ2-7; D perhaps matches TRBD2 (6 bases). V was shortened by 4 bases and J by 6 bases, with 14 bases between the two germline ends. The CDR3 length is 13 residues. CDR1 is SGDLS, CDR2 YYNGEE, per germline. The CDR3 region has the DNA TGTGCCAGCAGCCCGGGGGTGGCAGGCGAGCAGTACTTC. This sequence encodes CASSPGVAGEQYF. Supplemented by reference TRBV9 and TRBJ2-7, the full variable domain reads DSGVTQTPKHLITATGQRVTLRCSPRSGDLSVYWYQQSLDQGLQFLIQYYNGEERAKGNILERFSAQQFPDLHSELNLSSLELGDSALYFCASSPGVAGEQYFGPGTRLTVT.

This clone was seen a handful of times. The chain links TRBV30 to TRBJ1-5; TRBD1 matches 7 bases. The CDR3 extends over 12 amino acids. Germline values: CDR1 GTSNPN, CDR2 SVGIG (reference sequence). Trimming took 5 bases from V and 4 from J; bases not matched to a gene: 2. This chain's CDR3 is CAWGGQNQPQHF. Here the CDR3 DNA reads TGTGCCTGGGGGGGACAGAATCAGCCCCAGCATTTT.

The CDR3 DNA reads TGTGCCATCAAGGAAGGACCTGGGGCTCAAGAGACCCAGTACTTC. Its protein product is CAIKEGPGAQETQYF. This chain connects TRBV10-3 to TRBJ2-5, with D tentatively TRBD1 (5 bases). CDR1 ENHRY and CDR2 SYGVKD come from the germline V gene. This CDR3 spans 15 amino acids. V shed 7 bases and J shed 2 bases, with 17 bases lying between them.